This T cell receptor beta chain comes out of a study of OX40 agonist ivuxolimab in advanced cancers. Study-level results: CD8+ T cells averaged more expanded clones than CD4+.

Looked up from germline, CDR1 is MNHNS and CDR2 is SASEGT. V was trimmed by 3 bases and J by 9 bases, leaving 9 bases between them. This CDR3 contains 12 residues. TCRdb keeps only in-frame clones here, not all; method: immunoSEQ multiplex PCR. The data contain about 78,000 clones, 85% to 95% of them singletons. A remark on this clone: Its antigen is not identified.

Autoimmune disease history or systemic immunosuppression led to patients being barred. Cycle 7 day 1, cycle 4 day 1, and baseline were the timepoints at which blood was sampled. This chain links TRBV6-1 with TRBJ1-3, with a tentative D call TRBD1 (5 bases). This sequence originates from an adult with an advanced solid tumor such as melanoma, head and neck, liver or kidney cancer. The sequencing used CD4+ or CD8+ T cells sorted from blood, collected in a trial of the OX40 agonist ivuxolimab. CDR3 DNA sequence: TGTGCCAGCAGTGACCAGGGCGTCACCATATATTTT. It translates to CASSDQGVTIYF.